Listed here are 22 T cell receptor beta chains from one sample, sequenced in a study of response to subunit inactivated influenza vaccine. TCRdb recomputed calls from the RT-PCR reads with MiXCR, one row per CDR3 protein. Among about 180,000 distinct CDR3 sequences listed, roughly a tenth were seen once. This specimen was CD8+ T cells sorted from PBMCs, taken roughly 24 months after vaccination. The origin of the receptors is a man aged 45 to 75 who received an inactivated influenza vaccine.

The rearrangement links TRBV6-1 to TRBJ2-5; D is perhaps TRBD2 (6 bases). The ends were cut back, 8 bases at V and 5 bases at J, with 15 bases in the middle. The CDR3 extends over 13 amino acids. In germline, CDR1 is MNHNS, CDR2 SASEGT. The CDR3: CASGGGLVETQYF. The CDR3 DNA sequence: TGTGCCAGCGGCGGAGGGCTTGTGGAGACCCAGTACTTC.

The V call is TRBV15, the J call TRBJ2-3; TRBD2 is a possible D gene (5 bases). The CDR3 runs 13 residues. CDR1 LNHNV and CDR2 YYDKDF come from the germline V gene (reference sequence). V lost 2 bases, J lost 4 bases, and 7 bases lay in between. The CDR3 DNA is TGTGCCACCAGCAGAAGTAGCGCAGATACGCAGTATTTT. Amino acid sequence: CATSRSSADTQYF.

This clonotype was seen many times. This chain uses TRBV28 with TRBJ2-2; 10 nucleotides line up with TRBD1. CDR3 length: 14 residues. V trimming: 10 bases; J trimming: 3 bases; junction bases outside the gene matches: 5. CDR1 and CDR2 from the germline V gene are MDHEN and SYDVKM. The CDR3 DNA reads TGTGCCACCTCGGGACAGGGGTACACCGGGGAGCTGTTTTTT. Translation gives CATSGQGYTGELFF.

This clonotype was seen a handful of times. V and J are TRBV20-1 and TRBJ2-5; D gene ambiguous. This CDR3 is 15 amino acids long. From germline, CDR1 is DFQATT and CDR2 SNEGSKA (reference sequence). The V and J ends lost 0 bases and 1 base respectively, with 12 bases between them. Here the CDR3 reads CSAREARVFQETQYF. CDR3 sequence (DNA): TGCAGTGCTAGAGAGGCTAGGGTTTTCCAAGAGACCCAGTACTTC.

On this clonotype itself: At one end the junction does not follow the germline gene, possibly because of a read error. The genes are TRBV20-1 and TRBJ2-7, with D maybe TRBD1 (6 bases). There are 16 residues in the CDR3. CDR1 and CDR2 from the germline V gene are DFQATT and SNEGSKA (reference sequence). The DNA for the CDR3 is TGCAGTGCGAGAGAATTAGCCACAGGGAGCTCCTACGAGCAGTACTTC. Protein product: CSARELATGSSYEQYF.

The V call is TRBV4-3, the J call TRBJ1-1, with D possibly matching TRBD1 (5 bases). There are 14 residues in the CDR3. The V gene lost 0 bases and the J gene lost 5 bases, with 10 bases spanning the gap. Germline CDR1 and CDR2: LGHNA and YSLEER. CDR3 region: CASSQDGGWTEAFF. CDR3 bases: TGCGCCAGCAGCCAAGATGGGGGTTGGACTGAAGCTTTCTTT.

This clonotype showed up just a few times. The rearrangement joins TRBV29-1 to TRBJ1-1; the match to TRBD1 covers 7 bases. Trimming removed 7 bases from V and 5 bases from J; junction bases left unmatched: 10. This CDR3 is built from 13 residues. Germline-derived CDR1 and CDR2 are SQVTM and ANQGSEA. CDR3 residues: CSAEQGPWTEAFF. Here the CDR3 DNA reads TGCAGCGCGGAACAGGGGCCATGGACTGAAGCTTTCTTT. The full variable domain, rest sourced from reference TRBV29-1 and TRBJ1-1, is SAVISQKPSRDICQRGTSLTIQCQVDSQVTMMFWYRQQPGQSLTLIATANQGSEATYESGFVIDKFPISRPNLTFSTLTVSNMSPEDSSIYLCSAEQGPWTEAFFGQGTRLTVV.

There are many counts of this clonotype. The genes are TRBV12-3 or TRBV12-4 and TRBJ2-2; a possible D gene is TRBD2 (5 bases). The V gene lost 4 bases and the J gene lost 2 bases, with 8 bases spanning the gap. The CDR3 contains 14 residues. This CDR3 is CASSSGVNTGELFF. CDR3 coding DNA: TGTGCCAGCAGTTCCGGGGTTAACACCGGGGAGCTGTTTTTT.

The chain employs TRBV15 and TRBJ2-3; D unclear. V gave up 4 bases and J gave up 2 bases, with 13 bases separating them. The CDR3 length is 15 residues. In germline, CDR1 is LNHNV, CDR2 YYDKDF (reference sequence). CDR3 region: CATSTKREITDTQYF. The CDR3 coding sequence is TGTGCCACCAGCACGAAACGAGAAATCACAGATACGCAGTATTTT.

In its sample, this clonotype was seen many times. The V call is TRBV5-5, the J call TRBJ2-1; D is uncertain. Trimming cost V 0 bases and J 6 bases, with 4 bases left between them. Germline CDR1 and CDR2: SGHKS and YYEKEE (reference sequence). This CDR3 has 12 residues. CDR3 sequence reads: CASSLVSNEQFF. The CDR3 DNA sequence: TGTGCCAGCAGCTTGGTTAGCAATGAGCAGTTCTTC.

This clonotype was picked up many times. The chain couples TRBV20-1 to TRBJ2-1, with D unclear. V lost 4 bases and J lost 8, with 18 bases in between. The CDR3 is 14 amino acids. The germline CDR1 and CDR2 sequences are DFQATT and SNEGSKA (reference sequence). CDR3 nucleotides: TGCAGTGCTACCCGACCCGTCGGTGGGGATGAGCAGTTCTTC. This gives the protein CSATRPVGGDEQFF.

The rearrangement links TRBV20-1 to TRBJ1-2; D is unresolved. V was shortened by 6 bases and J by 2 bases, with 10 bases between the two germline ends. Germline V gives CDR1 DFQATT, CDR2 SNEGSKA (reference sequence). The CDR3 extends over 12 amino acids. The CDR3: CSATGRNYGYTF. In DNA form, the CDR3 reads TGCAGTGCGACGGGCAGGAACTATGGCTACACCTTC.

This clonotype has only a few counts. The CDR3 DNA reads as TGTGCCAGCAGCTACGCCCAGGGGGCCTACGAGCAGTACTTC. It specifies CASSYAQGAYEQYF. The chain links TRBV7-2 to TRBJ2-7; 7 nucleotides line up with TRBD1. Looked up from germline, CDR1 is SGHTA and CDR2 is FQGNSA. The CDR3 contains 14 residues. V shed 4 bases and J 2 bases; nucleotides not matched to a gene: 5.

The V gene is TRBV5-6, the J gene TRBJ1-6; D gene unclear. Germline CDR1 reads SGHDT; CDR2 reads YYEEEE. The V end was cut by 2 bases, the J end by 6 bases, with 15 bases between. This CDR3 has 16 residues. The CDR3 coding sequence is TGTGCCAGCAGCTTAAGGGATCATTTGAGTAATTCACCCCTCCACTTT. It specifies CASSLRDHLSNSPLHF.

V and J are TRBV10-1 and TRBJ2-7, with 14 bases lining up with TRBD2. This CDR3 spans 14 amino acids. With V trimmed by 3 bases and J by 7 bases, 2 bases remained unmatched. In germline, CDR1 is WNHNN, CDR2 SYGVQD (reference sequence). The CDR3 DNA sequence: TGCGCCAGCAGTGACCGGACTAGCGGGGGGGAGCAGTACTTC. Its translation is CASSDRTSGGEQYF.

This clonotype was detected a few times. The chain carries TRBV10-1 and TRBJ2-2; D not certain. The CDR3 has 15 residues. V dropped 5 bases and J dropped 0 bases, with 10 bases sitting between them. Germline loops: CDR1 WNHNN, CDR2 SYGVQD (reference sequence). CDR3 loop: CASSPWSANTGELFF. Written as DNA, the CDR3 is TGCGCCAGCAGTCCCTGGAGTGCGAACACCGGGGAGCTGTTTTTT.

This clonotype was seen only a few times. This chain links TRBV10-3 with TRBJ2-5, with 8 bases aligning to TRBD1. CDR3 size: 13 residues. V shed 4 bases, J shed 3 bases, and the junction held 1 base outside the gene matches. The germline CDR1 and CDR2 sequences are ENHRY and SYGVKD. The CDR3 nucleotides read TGTGCCATCAGTGGGACAGGGAAAGAGACCCAGTACTTC. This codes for CAISGTGKETQYF.

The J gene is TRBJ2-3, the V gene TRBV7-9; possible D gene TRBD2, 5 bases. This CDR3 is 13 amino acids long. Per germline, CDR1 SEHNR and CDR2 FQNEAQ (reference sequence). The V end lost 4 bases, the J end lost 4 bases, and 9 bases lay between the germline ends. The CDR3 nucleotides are TGTGCCAGCAGCTACCGGGGTGCAGATACGCAGTATTTT. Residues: CASSYRGADTQYF.

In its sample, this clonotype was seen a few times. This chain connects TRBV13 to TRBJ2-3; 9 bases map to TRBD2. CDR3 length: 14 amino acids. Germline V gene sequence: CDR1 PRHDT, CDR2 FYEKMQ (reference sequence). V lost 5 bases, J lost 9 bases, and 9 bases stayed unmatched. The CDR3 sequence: CASSLATGLATQYF. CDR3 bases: TGTGCCAGCAGCCTAGCGACCGGACTAGCGACGCAGTATTTT.

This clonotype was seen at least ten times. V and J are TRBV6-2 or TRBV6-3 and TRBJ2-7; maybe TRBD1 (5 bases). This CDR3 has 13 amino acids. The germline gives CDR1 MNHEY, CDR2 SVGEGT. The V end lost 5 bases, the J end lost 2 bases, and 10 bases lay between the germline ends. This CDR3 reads CASSKTETYEQYF. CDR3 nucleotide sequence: TGTGCCAGCAGTAAGACAGAGACCTACGAGCAGTACTTC.

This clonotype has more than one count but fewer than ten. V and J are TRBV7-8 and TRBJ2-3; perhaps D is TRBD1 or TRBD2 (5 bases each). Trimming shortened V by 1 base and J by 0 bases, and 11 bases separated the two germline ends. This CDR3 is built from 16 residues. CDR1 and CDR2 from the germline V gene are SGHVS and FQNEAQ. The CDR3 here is CASSLGVGTSTDTQYF. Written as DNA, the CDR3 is TGTGCCAGCAGCTTAGGTGTAGGGACCAGCACAGATACGCAGTATTTT.

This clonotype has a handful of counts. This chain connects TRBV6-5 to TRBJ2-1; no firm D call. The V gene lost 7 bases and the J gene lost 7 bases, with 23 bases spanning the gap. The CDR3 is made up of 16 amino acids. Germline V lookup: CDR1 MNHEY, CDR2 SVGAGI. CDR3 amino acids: CASNSLEASGWNEQFF. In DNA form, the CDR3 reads TGTGCCAGCAATTCCCTCGAGGCGTCCGGATGGAATGAGCAGTTCTTC.